These T cell receptor beta chains were read from a single sample in a study of cytomegalovirus exposure and HLA in healthy donors. Clones were sequenced by immunoSEQ multiplex PCR, and TCRdb holds only the in-frame ones, with some missing. Found here are about 200,000 clones, approximately 80% of them singletons; the top ten hold 1.5% to 2%. The sequenced material came from PBMCs. These receptors came from a woman in her twenties or thirties in good health and CMV-seronegative. Both conserved end residues are part of each CDR3. D genes are given only for firm matches. Where a row states a size, it is once, few, many or the class of an expanded clone; other rows omit it.

12 | TRBJ1-2 | . | TRBV19 | . | CASSTQWAGYTF | TGTGCCAGTAGTACACAATGGGCCGGCTACACCTTC
14 | TRBJ1-3 | TRBD1 | TRBV5-1 | . | CASMSGGTGNTIYF | TGCGCCAGCATGTCAGGGGGGACTGGAAACACCATATATTTT
13 | TRBJ1-5 | . | TRBV30 | . | CAWTPGGHQPQHF | TGTGCCTGGACCCCGGGGGGCCATCAGCCCCAGCATTTT
12 | TRBJ1-1 | . | TRBV25-1 | . | CASFGGGTEAFF | TGTGCCAGCTTCGGAGGAGGCACTGAAGCTTTCTTT
13 | TRBJ2-7 | TRBD2 | TRBV5-4 | . | CASSLQGTSEQYF | TGTGCCAGCAGCTTGCAGGGGACTAGCGAGCAGTACTTC
13 | TRBJ1-2 | TRBD1 | TRBV7-9 | few | CASSHTGGDGYTF | TGTGCCAGCAGCCATACAGGGGGCGATGGCTACACCTTC
18 | TRBJ2-7 | TRBD2 | TRBV5-4 | . | CASSLVVGLAGEDYEQYF | TGTGCCAGCAGCTTGGTAGTGGGACTAGCGGGAGAGGATTACGAGCAGTACTTC
16 | TRBJ1-3 | TRBD1 | TRBV9 | . | CASRPGQGNSGNTIYF | TGTGCCAGCAGACCCGGACAGGGGAACTCTGGAAACACCATATATTTT
14 | TRBJ2-5 | . | TRBV5-4 | once | CASSLSGLIGTQYF | TGTGCCAGCAGCTTATCGGGTCTCATCGGGACCCAGTACTTC
16 | TRBJ2-3 | . | TRBV25-1 | few | CARVTFRLVNTDTQYF | TGTGCCCGAGTTACCTTTCGACTAGTTAACACAGATACGCAGTATTTT
14 | TRBJ2-3 | . | TRBV10-1 | once | CASSEGLTTDTQYF | TGCGCCAGCAGTGAGGGACTCACCACAGATACGCAGTATTTT
19 | TRBJ2-4 | TRBD2 | TRBV18 | . | CASSPLPGTSGGVKNIQYF | TGTGCCAGCTCACCACTGCCCGGGACTAGCGGGGGAGTCAAAAACATTCAGTACTTC
12 | TRBJ2-7 | TRBD1 | TRBV27 | . | CASSYTGDEQYF | TGTGCCAGCAGTTACACAGGGGACGAGCAGTACTTC
16 | TRBJ1-1 | . | TRBV5-4 | once | CASSPTVGQPNTEAFF | TGTGCCAGCAGCCCTACCGTAGGACAACCAAACACTGAAGCTTTCTTT
17 | TRBJ2-2 | TRBD1 | TRBV12-5 | . | CASAHTNGQGNTGELFF | TGTGCTAGTGCCCATACCAACGGACAGGGTAACACCGGGGAGCTGTTTTTT
16 | TRBJ2-2 | . | TRBV6-5 | . | CASSYWGVQNTGELFF | TGTGCCAGCAGTTACTGGGGGGTCCAGAACACCGGGGAGCTGTTTTTT
15 | TRBJ2-1 | TRBD2 | TRBV9 | . | CASSVGPSGANEQFF | TGTGCCAGCAGCGTAGGGCCTAGCGGGGCCAATGAGCAGTTCTTC
14 | TRBJ1-1 | . | TRBV4-1 | few | CASSQVPGFPEAFF | TGCGCCAGCAGCCAAGTTCCGGGATTCCCTGAAGCTTTCTTT
17 | TRBJ2-1 | TRBD2 | TRBV19 | few | CASSILAGRSSYNEQFF | TGTGCCAGTAGTATCCTAGCGGGCCGAAGCTCCTACAATGAGCAGTTCTTC
13 | TRBJ2-3 | . | TRBV7-2 | . | CASGGPVADTQYF | TGTGCCAGCGGTGGGCCTGTTGCAGATACGCAGTATTTT
16 | TRBJ2-1 | . | TRBV19 | . | CASSILSEEGNNEQFF | TGTGCCAGTAGTATCTTGTCCGAGGAGGGAAACAATGAGCAGTTCTTC
15 | TRBJ2-1 | . | TRBV4-2 | . | CASSQDTVSSDEQFF | TGTGCCAGCAGCCAAGATACGGTGTCTAGCGATGAGCAGTTCTTC
15 | TRBJ1-3 | . | TRBV5-5 | . | CASSWAGMSGNTIYF | TGTGCCAGCAGCTGGGCGGGGATGTCTGGAAACACCATATATTTT
14 | TRBJ1-6 | . | TRBV15 | . | CATSRAFANSPLHF | TGTGCCACCAGCAGGGCTTTTGCAAATTCACCCCTCCACTTT
16 | TRBJ2-1 | TRBD2 | TRBV7-9 | . | CASSTEREGSYNEQFF | TGTGCCAGCAGTACCGAGCGGGAGGGATCCTACAATGAGCAGTTCTTC
15 | TRBJ2-3 | TRBD2 | TRBV7-7 | . | CASSFEAGTTDTQYF | TGTGCTAGCAGCTTCGAAGCGGGAACCACAGATACGCAGTATTTT
19 | TRBJ2-1 | TRBD2 | TRBV5-1 | . | CASSLVTSGRPHYYNEQFF | TGCGCCAGCAGCTTGGTTACTAGCGGGAGACCCCACTACTACAATGAGCAGTTCTTC
16 | TRBJ2-3 | TRBD2 | TRBV11-1 | . | CASSFLTSGAVRTQYF | TGTGCCAGCAGCTTCTTGACTAGCGGGGCGGTGAGGACGCAGTATTTT
12 | TRBJ2-7 | . | TRBV27 | few | CASSSGPYEQYF | TGTGCCAGCAGTAGCGGACCCTACGAGCAGTACTTC
15 | TRBJ1-4 | TRBD1 | TRBV9 | few | CASSPGGTGGEKLFF | TGTGCCAGCAGCCCCGGCGGGACAGGAGGTGAAAAACTGTTTTTT
15 | TRBJ2-1 | TRBD2 | TRBV19 | . | CASSIGLAGAREQFF | TGTGCCAGTAGTATCGGACTAGCGGGGGCTCGGGAGCAGTTCTTC
17 | TRBJ2-1 | TRBD1 | TRBV15 | . | CATSLGLGTDAYNEQFF | TGTGCCACCAGCCTGGGCTTGGGGACAGACGCCTACAATGAGCAGTTCTTC
13 | TRBJ1-2 | . | TRBV7-2 | . | CASSSREAYGYTF | TGTGCCAGCAGCTCCAGGGAAGCCTATGGCTACACCTTC
14 | TRBJ1-6 | TRBD1 | TRBV9 | . | CASRRDRGNSPLHF | TGTGCCAGCAGAAGGGACAGGGGGAATTCACCCCTCCACTTT
15 | TRBJ1-2 | . | TRBV28 | . | CASSPSLTGIAGYTF | TGTGCCAGCAGTCCTTCGTTAACAGGGATCGCTGGCTACACCTTC
12 | TRBJ1-2 | . | TRBV18 | . | CASSPTPYGYTF | TGTGCCAGCTCACCGACACCCTATGGCTACACCTTC
15 | TRBJ2-7 | . | TRBV2 | . | CASSGGSGYAYEQYF | TGTGCCAGCAGTGGGGGTAGCGGTTACGCCTACGAGCAGTACTTC
14 | TRBJ2-7 | . | TRBV7-6 | . | CASSPPPGVYEQYF | TGTGCCAGCAGCCCCCCACCGGGTGTCTACGAGCAGTACTTC
13 | TRBJ1-2 | . | TRBV7-2 | few | CASSLQGVDGYTF | TGTGCCAGCAGCCTACAGGGTGTCGATGGCTACACCTTC
15 | TRBJ1-1 | . | TRBV10-1 | . | CASSDSDGMNTEAFF | TGCGCCAGCTCGGACAGCGATGGTATGAACACTGAAGCTTTCTTT
15 | TRBJ1-1 | . | TRBV7-9 | . | CASSPAGVLNTEAFF | TGTGCCAGCAGCCCGGCGGGGGTCCTGAACACTGAAGCTTTCTTT
13 | TRBJ2-7 | TRBD1 | TRBV7-9 | . | CASSFRGPYEQYF | TGTGCCAGCAGCTTCAGGGGGCCCTACGAGCAGTACTTC
13 | TRBJ2-7 | TRBD1 | TRBV5-4 | . | CASTRQGFHEQYF | TGTGCCAGCACCCGACAGGGGTTCCACGAGCAGTACTTC
16 | TRBJ2-5 | TRBD2 | TRBV5-1 | . | CASSLALAGVQETQYF | TGCGCCAGCAGCTTGGCCCTAGCGGGAGTGCAAGAGACCCAGTACTTC
14 | TRBJ1-1 | . | TRBV27 | . | CASSLFTENTEAFF | TGTGCCAGCAGTTTATTCACAGAGAACACTGAAGCTTTCTTT
15 | TRBJ1-3 | . | TRBV7-3 | . | CASSPSPGSGNTIYF | TGTGCCAGCAGCCCCTCGCCGGGCTCTGGAAACACCATATATTTT
14 | TRBJ2-5 | TRBD1 | TRBV5-1 | . | CASSARTGGETQYF | TGCGCCAGCAGCGCCCGGACAGGGGGAGAGACCCAGTACTTC
16 | TRBJ1-5 | . | TRBV28 | . | CASSPAGSLLNQPQHF | TGTGCCAGCAGCCCTGCAGGGTCCCTCCTTAATCAGCCCCAGCATTTT
17 | TRBJ2-7 | TRBD2 | TRBV14 | few | CASSQASGGTLGYEQYF | TGTGCCAGCAGCCAAGCTAGCGGGGGGACTCTAGGTTACGAGCAGTACTTC
15 | TRBJ2-1 | TRBD1 | TRBV5-1 | . | CASSLWQGADNEQFF | TGCGCCAGCAGCTTGTGGCAGGGGGCGGACAATGAGCAGTTCTTC
12 | TRBJ2-3 | . | TRBV7-3 | . | CASSLSTDTQYF | TGTGCCAGCAGCCTCAGCACAGATACGCAGTATTTT
13 | TRBJ1-3 | . | TRBV11-2 | once | CASSSSIGNTIYF | TGTGCCAGCAGCTCCTCTATTGGAAACACCATATATTTT
14 | TRBJ1-1 | . | TRBV18 | few | CASCPMGANTEAFF | TGTGCCAGCTGCCCCATGGGGGCGAACACTGAAGCTTTCTTT
16 | TRBJ2-5 | . | TRBV5-5 | . | CASSSPSHGRLETQYF | TGTGCCAGCAGCTCGCCTAGCCATGGTCGGCTAGAGACCCAGTACTTC
17 | TRBJ2-1 | TRBD2 | TRBV29-1 | . | CSVEDRGLAGLYNEQFF | TGCAGCGTTGAAGATCGCGGGCTAGCGGGGCTCTACAATGAGCAGTTCTTC
14 | TRBJ1-4 | TRBD1 | TRBV19 | . | CASTVDRANEKLFF | TGTGCCAGTACGGTCGACAGGGCTAATGAAAAACTGTTTTTT
13 | TRBJ2-3 | . | TRBV9 | . | CASNFRGRDTQYF | TGTGCCAGCAATTTTCGGGGGAGAGATACGCAGTATTTT
17 | TRBJ2-1 | . | TRBV25-1 | few | CASSEEHQNRDKPEQFF | TGTGCCAGCAGTGAAGAACACCAAAACCGGGACAAGCCTGAGCAGTTCTTC
16 | TRBJ2-7 | . | TRBV27 | . | CASSRGVNRQSYEQYF | TGTGCCAGCAGTCGAGGCGTAAACCGGCAATCCTACGAGCAGTACTTC